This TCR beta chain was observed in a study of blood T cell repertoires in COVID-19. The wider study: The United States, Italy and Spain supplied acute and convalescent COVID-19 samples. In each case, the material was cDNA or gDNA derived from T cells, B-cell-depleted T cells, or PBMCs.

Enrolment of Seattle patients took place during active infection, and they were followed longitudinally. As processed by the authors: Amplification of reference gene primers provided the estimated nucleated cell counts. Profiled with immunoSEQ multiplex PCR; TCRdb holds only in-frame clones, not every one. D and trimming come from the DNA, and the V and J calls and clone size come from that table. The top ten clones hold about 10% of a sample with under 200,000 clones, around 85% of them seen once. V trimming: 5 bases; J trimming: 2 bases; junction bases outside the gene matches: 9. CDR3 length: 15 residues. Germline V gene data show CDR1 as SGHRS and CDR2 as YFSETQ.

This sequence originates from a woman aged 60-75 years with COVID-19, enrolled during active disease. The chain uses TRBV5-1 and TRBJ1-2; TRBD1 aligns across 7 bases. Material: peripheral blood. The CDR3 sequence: CASRPGTDRNYGYTF. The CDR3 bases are TGCGCCAGCAGGCCCGGGACAGACCGGAACTATGGCTACACCTTC.